The 21 T cell receptor beta chains given below trace back to one sample, sequenced in a study of T cell responses to AZD1222 COVID-19 vaccine. Clones were read by immunoSEQ multiplex PCR, and TCRdb kept only the in-frame ones, dropping some. The table has over 120,000 clones, about nine tenths seen once. The material was peripheral blood, obtained 28 days after the second AZD1222 dose. The receptors here all came from an adult who received the AZD1222 COVID-19 vaccine.

This rearrangement joins TRBV19 to TRBJ1-1; 7 nucleotides align to TRBD1. After removal of 6 bases from V and 3 bases from J, the junction contained 13 bases not matched to a gene. Germline V CDR1 and CDR2: LNHDA, SQIVND (reference sequence). The CDR3 has 16 amino acids. For the CDR3, the DNA is TGTGCCAGTAGCAATCTCGGACAGGCAGTTTACACTGAAGCTTTCTTT. Translating gives CASSNLGQAVYTEAFF.

Here the CDR3 reads CASSLKREPQYF. CDR3 nucleotides: TGTGCCAGCAGTTTGAAGAGGGAGCCCCAGTACTTC. V gene TRBV28 combines with J gene TRBJ2-5; a possible D gene is TRBD2 (5 bases). The germline V gene has CDR1 MDHEN and CDR2 SYDVKM. The CDR3 is 12 residues long. V was clipped by 3 bases and J by 9 bases, with 11 bases between them.

This rearrangement joins TRBV2 to TRBJ1-2, with D maybe TRBD1 (5 bases). The CDR3 consists of 14 residues. V dropped 4 bases and J dropped 4 bases, with 13 bases sitting between them. The germline V gene encodes CDR1 SNHLY and CDR2 FYNNEI. The CDR3 DNA follows: TGTGCCAGCAGTGGAGTAGGGGCATCCTATGGCTACACCTTC. Residues: CASSGVGASYGYTF.

The chain links TRBV6-2 or TRBV6-3 to TRBJ1-2; 8 nucleotides match TRBD1. V was pared by 6 bases and J by 4 bases, with 4 bases of the junction left unmatched. CDR1 is MNHEY and CDR2 is SVGEGT in the germline V gene. The CDR3 is 13 amino acids. The CDR3 loop reads CASSHGQGYGYTF. CDR3 coding DNA: TGTGCCAGCAGCCATGGACAGGGCTATGGCTACACCTTC.

The chain couples TRBV7-2 to TRBJ2-3, with D unresolved. V was clipped by 5 bases and J by 3 bases, with 6 bases between them. This CDR3 comprises 12 residues. Per germline, CDR1 SGHTA and CDR2 FQGNSA. CDR3 protein: CASSQWTDTQYF. The DNA of the CDR3 is TGTGCCAGCAGCCAGTGGACAGATACGCAGTATTTT.

This clone occurred once. V usage is TRBV6-5 and J usage is TRBJ2-1; TRBD2 aligns across 7 bases. V shed 7 bases, J shed 4 bases, and the junction held 7 bases outside the gene matches. The germline gives CDR1 MNHEY, CDR2 SVGAGI. The CDR3 consists of 14 residues. The CDR3 region is CASKAGVRYNEQFF. CDR3 bases: TGTGCCAGCAAGGCGGGAGTCCGGTACAATGAGCAGTTCTTC.

The chain has TRBV6-5 and TRBJ2-1, with 7 bases fitting TRBD1. Germline assignment: CDR1 MNHEY and CDR2 SVGAGI. This CDR3 spans 12 amino acids. Trimming removed 8 bases from V and 7 bases from J; junction bases left unmatched: 5. As DNA, the CDR3 is TGTGCCAGCGGATACAGGGGAAATGAGCAGTTCTTC. It translates to CASGYRGNEQFF.

V and J are TRBV7-2 and TRBJ2-1, with 9 bases matching TRBD2. V was pared by 4 bases and J by 2 bases, with 6 bases of the junction left unmatched. The CDR3 length is 16 residues. The germline CDR1 and CDR2 sequences are SGHTA and FQGNSA. CDR3 in amino acids: CASSWAGGPTYNEQFF. CDR3 DNA: TGTGCCAGCAGCTGGGCGGGAGGGCCCACCTACAATGAGCAGTTCTTC.

This clone showed up just once. This rearrangement joins TRBV7-9 to TRBJ2-7, with TRBD1 matching over 8 bases. Germline V CDR1 and CDR2: SEHNR, FQNEAQ (reference sequence). The CDR3 extends over 16 amino acids. With 4 bases clipped from V and 9 bases from J, the junction kept 17 bases outside the gene matches. CDR3 loop: CASSSRAATGVSVQYF. Here the CDR3 DNA reads TGTGCCAGCAGCTCGAGGGCCGCGACAGGGGTTTCAGTGCAGTACTTC.

The rearrangement uses TRBV7-2 and TRBJ1-5, with D tentatively TRBD1 (5 bases). The CDR3 covers 12 residues. V lost 8 bases and J lost 3, with 8 bases in between. Germline V lookup: CDR1 SGHTA, CDR2 FQGNSA. CDR3 nucleotide sequence: TGTGCCAGCGGGGGGGTCAATCAGCCCCAGCATTTT. Its protein product is CASGGVNQPQHF.

This chain joins TRBV3-1 (or the pseudogene TRBV3-2) and TRBJ1-2; unclear D gene. CDR3 length: 12 amino acids. Per germline, CDR1 LGHDT and CDR2 YNNKEL (reference sequence). V shed 2 bases and J shed 8 bases, with 9 bases lying between them. Written as DNA, the CDR3 is TGTGCCAGCAGCCAAAAGCCGGGAGGCTACACCTTC. Its protein product is CASSQKPGGYTF.

The CDR3, as DNA: TGTGCCAGCAGTTACTCGCCAGGCAGCTACGAGCAGTACTTC. Protein sequence: CASSYSPGSYEQYF. The rearrangement uses TRBV6-5 and TRBJ2-7; D is unresolved. V was cut by 0 bases and J by 3 bases, with 9 bases left in between. The CDR3 is 14 amino acids. Germline V gives CDR1 MNHEY, CDR2 SVGAGI.

In DNA, the CDR3 is TGTGCCAGCAGTTTGGATCAGGGCAATGAGCAGTTCTTC. Its protein product is CASSLDQGNEQFF. The V and J genes are TRBV12-3 or TRBV12-4 and TRBJ2-1; maybe TRBD1 (5 bases). V was clipped by 3 bases and J by 6 bases, with 9 bases between them. There are 13 residues in the CDR3.

This clone was counted a single time. The chain is built from TRBV29-1 and TRBJ1-5, with D uncertain. V was pared by 6 bases and J by 3 bases, with 9 bases between. The CDR3 contains 12 residues. CDR1 is SQVTM, CDR2 ANQGSEA, per germline. CDR3 protein: CSVAGPNQPQHF. DNA for the CDR3: TGCAGCGTAGCCGGTCCCAATCAGCCCCAGCATTTT.

DNA of the CDR3: TGCGCCAGCAGTGAGTCGAGGCAGCACAATGAGCAGTTCTTC. Encoded protein: CASSESRQHNEQFF. The chain couples TRBV10-2 to TRBJ2-1; D remains unclear. Looked up from germline, CDR1 is WSHSY and CDR2 is SAAADI. CDR3 length: 14 residues. V was shortened by 0 bases and J by 5 bases, with 8 bases between the two germline ends.

The rearrangement links TRBV9 to TRBJ1-2, with a possible D match to TRBD1 (6 bases). In germline, CDR1 is SGDLS, CDR2 YYNGEE. CDR3 size: 13 residues. The V and J ends lost 5 bases and 1 base respectively, with 9 bases between them. CDR3 DNA: TGTGCCAGCAGGAAGGACAGTAACTATGGCTACACCTTC. It encodes CASRKDSNYGYTF.

To note about this clone: The junction differs from germline at one of its ends, possibly a read error. V is TRBV5-6 and J is TRBJ2-7; a possible D gene is TRBD1 (6 bases). The CDR3 is 13 amino acids. Germline-derived CDR1 and CDR2 are SGHDT and YYEEEE. The CDR3 DNA follows: TGTGCCAGCAGCTTGGCAGGGGCCCACGAGCGGTACTTC. The encoded protein is CASSLAGAHERYF.

The V call is TRBV12-3 or TRBV12-4, the J call TRBJ1-2; 7 positions match TRBD1. The length of the CDR3 is 13 residues. J lost 4 bases, V lost 6 bases, and 5 bases had no gene match. CDR3 coding DNA: TGTGCCAGCAGACAAGCAGGGGGCTATGGCTACACCTTC. Its translation: CASRQAGGYGYTF.

V is TRBV28 and J is TRBJ2-1; D is possibly TRBD2 (5 bases). The CDR3 loop spans 13 amino acids. With 3 bases removed from V and 8 bases from J, the gap between germline ends came to 11 bases. CDR1 and CDR2 (germline): MDHEN, SYDVKM. CDR3 protein: CASSLTERDEQFF. The CDR3 bases are TGTGCCAGCAGTTTGACTGAGAGGGATGAGCAGTTCTTC.

The V call is TRBV4-3, the J call TRBJ2-1, with 11 positions matching TRBD2. The CDR3 runs 15 residues. In germline, CDR1 is LGHNA, CDR2 YSLEER. The ends lost 1 base at V and 8 bases at J; junction bases unmatched: 4. The CDR3 region has the DNA TGCGCCAGCAGCCAAGGACTAGCGGGACGTTATGAGCAGTTCTTC. It specifies CASSQGLAGRYEQFF.

V gene TRBV19 combines with J gene TRBJ2-1; TRBD2 matches at 13 bases. With 3 bases clipped from V and 1 base from J, the junction kept 3 bases outside the gene matches. Germline CDR1 LNHDA, CDR2 SQIVND (reference sequence). This CDR3 region has 17 residues. The CDR3 coding sequence is TGTGCCAGTAGTATCCGGACTAGCGGGAGATCCTACAATGAGCAGTTCTTC. This gives the protein CASSIRTSGRSYNEQFF.